This T cell receptor (beta chain) was sequenced in a study of beta chain features in type 1 diabetes. About the research overall: Cells sorted and examined across all samples totaled approximately 100 million. Study findings and constraints: Moderate but significant shortening of TCRB CDR3s was recorded in all four CD4+ subsets from Type 1 diabetes patients. In comparison with healthy donors, patients had naive, central memory and Treg TCRB repertoires that appeared more similar.

Since all of the isolated RNA was reverse transcribed, expressed TCRB transcripts were what got sequenced. The repertoire was sequenced with immunoSEQ multiplex PCR; TCRdb's copy has only in-frame clones and lacks some. Of nearly 350,000 clones in the sample, 7% to 10% were seen once. Worth noting for this clone: What it binds is unknown.

The CDR3 totals 15 residues. Germline V gene data show CDR1 as LNHDA and CDR2 as SQIVND (reference sequence). V lost 5 bases and J lost 0, with 8 bases in between. This TCR derives from a young man with type 1 diabetes. The chain employs TRBV19 and TRBJ2-6; D unclear. Sample: central memory CD4+ T cells from blood. The CDR3 nucleotides are TGTGCCAGTAGTCCTTACAGCTCTGGGGCCAACGTCCTGACTTTC. Translation gives CASSPYSSGANVLTF.